The clone carrying this T cell receptor beta chain occurred a few times. This sample was taken from a study of response to subunit inactivated influenza vaccine. From the RT-PCR reads, TCRdb called clonotypes with MiXCR, one entry per CDR3 protein. The table records about 530,000 distinct CDR3 sequences, 12% of them present only once. Looked up from germline, CDR1 is KGHSH and CDR2 is LQKENI. Trimming took off 3 bases at V and 3 bases at J, with 19 bases between the two ends. This CDR3 comprises 17 residues. This sample comprised PBMCs from blood, obtained on the day of vaccination. The TCR originated in a man aged 45-65 years who received an inactivated influenza vaccine. The V call is TRBV18, the J call TRBJ2-3, with D possibly matching TRBD2 (5 bases). The CDR3 DNA reads as TGTGCCAGCTCACCGGCGAGGGATCCTTTTTGGACAGATACGCAGTATTTT. Its translation: CASSPARDPFWTDTQYF. Complete variable domain (other parts from reference TRBV18 and TRBJ2-3): NAGVMQNPRHLVRRRGQEARLRCSPMKGHSHVYWYRQLPEEGLKFMVYLQKENIIDESGMPKERFSAEFPKEGPSILRIQQVVRGDSAAYFCASSPARDPFWTDTQYFGPGTRLTVL.